These 21 T cell receptor beta chains originate from one sample sequenced in a study of cytomegalovirus exposure and HLA in healthy donors. TCRdb keeps only in-frame clones here, not all; method: immunoSEQ multiplex PCR. This table holds 120,000 to 150,000 clones, roughly 89% found once. Sequenced input: PBMCs. These receptors all stem from a man aged 18 to 30 in good health and CMV-seropositive.

The chain recombines TRBV19 with TRBJ1-1; 8 bases agree with TRBD1. This CDR3 contains 16 residues. The germline V gene has CDR1 LNHDA and CDR2 SQIVND (reference sequence). V dropped 6 bases and J dropped 5; count of bases not matched to a gene: 14. As DNA, the CDR3 is TGTGCCAGTAGCATCGGTCAGACAGGGGCGAGAACTGAAGCTTTCTTT. Protein sequence: CASSIGQTGARTEAFF. Supplemented by reference TRBV19 and TRBJ1-1, the full variable domain reads DGGITQSPKYLFRKEGQNVTLSCEQNLNHDAMYWYRQDPGQGLRLIYYSQIVNDFQKGDIAEGYSVSREKKESFPLTVTSAQKNPTAFYLCASSIGQTGARTEAFFGQGTRLTVV.

The genes are TRBV4-1 and TRBJ1-2; TRBD1 matches at 7 bases. This CDR3 comprises 16 residues. Germline CDR1 and CDR2: MGHRA and YSYEKL. V gave up 3 bases and J gave up 4 bases; unmatched junction bases: 11. CDR3 residues: CASSQRVRGQVYGYTF. The CDR3 DNA follows: TGCGCCAGCAGCCAGAGAGTAAGGGGGCAGGTCTATGGCTACACCTTC.

This clone has only one observation. The chain employs TRBV5-4 and TRBJ2-7; 8 bases match TRBD2. The CDR3 consists of 19 residues. V gave up 2 bases and J gave up 2 bases; unmatched junction bases: 18. Germline loops: CDR1 SGHNT, CDR2 YYREEE (reference sequence). The CDR3 region is CASSLLAATPRGWAYEQYF. CDR3 in DNA: TGTGCCAGCAGCTTACTAGCGGCCACCCCCCGGGGATGGGCCTACGAGCAGTACTTC.

V gene TRBV30 combines with J gene TRBJ1-4; 11 bases map to TRBD1. V shed 2 bases, J shed 8 bases, and the junction held 7 bases outside the gene matches. Germline V gene data show CDR1 as GTSNPN and CDR2 as SVGIG (reference sequence). This CDR3 comprises 15 residues. The CDR3 DNA is TGTGCCTGGAGTTTTAGGGGACAGGGGGGCGAAAAACTGTTTTTT. This encodes CAWSFRGQGGEKLFF. The whole variable domain, filled in from reference TRBV30 and TRBJ1-4, reads SQTIHQWPATLVQPVGSPLSLECTVEGTSNPNLYWYRQAAGRGLQLLFYSVGIGQISSEVPQNLSASRPQDRQFILSSKKLLLSDSGFYLCAWSFRGQGGEKLFFGSGTQLSVL.

This chain links TRBV11-2 with TRBJ2-1, with D tentatively TRBD2 (5 bases). The V gene lost 8 bases and the J gene lost 4 bases, with 15 bases spanning the gap. Germline V gene data show CDR1 as SGHAT and CDR2 as FQNNGV. CDR3 size: 14 residues. CDR3 sequence (DNA): TGTGCCAGCTCCTATAGCGACCCGTACAATGAGCAGTTCTTC. This translates into CASSYSDPYNEQFF.

This chain joins TRBV2 and TRBJ2-7; 9 positions agree with TRBD1. V gave up 6 bases and J gave up 0 bases; unmatched junction bases: 0. Looked up from germline, CDR1 is SNHLY and CDR2 is FYNNEI. This CDR3 comprises 13 residues. The CDR3 bases are TGTGCCAGCAGACAGGGGGCCTCCTACGAGCAGTACTTC. The encoded protein is CASRQGASYEQYF.

The CDR3: CASNLQGAGNQPQHF. The CDR3 nucleotides are TGTGCCAGTAACCTACAGGGGGCAGGCAATCAGCCCCAGCATTTT. The rearrangement uses TRBV19 and TRBJ1-5, with TRBD1 matching over 9 bases. CDR3 length: 15 residues. J was trimmed by 2 bases and V by 7 bases; bases with no gene match: 6. Germline V lookup: CDR1 LNHDA, CDR2 SQIVND (reference sequence).

The genes are TRBV5-4 and TRBJ1-3; unclear D gene. Looked up from germline, CDR1 is SGHNT and CDR2 is YYREEE (reference sequence). V was pared by 0 bases and J by 11 bases, with 15 bases between. This CDR3 contains 14 residues. DNA for the CDR3: TGTGCCAGCAGCTTGGATATCGGGGTGGAGTCCATATATTTT. This gives the protein CASSLDIGVESIYF. The variable domain in full, with the rest retrieved from reference TRBV5-4 and TRBJ1-3, is ETGVTQSPTHLIKTRGQQVTLRCSSQSGHNTVSWYQQALGQGPQFIFQYYREEENGRGNFPPRFSGLQFPNYSSELNVNALELDDSALYLCASSLDIGVESIYFGEGSWLTVV.

The chain combines TRBV29-1 with TRBJ2-1, with 7 nucleotides matching TRBD2. J gave up 5 bases and V 4 bases, and 5 bases lay outside the gene matches. This CDR3 is built from 13 residues. Per the germline V gene, CDR1 is SQVTM and CDR2 is ANQGSEA. The CDR3 bases are TGCAGCGTTGTAGGGACTACAAACAATGAGCAGTTCTTC. Its translation is CSVVGTTNNEQFF.

The chain is built from TRBV30 and TRBJ1-4; 8 nucleotides line up with TRBD1. CDR1 GTSNPN and CDR2 SVGIG come from the germline V gene (reference sequence). CDR3 size: 13 residues. Losses at the gene ends were 5 bases for V and 8 bases for J; bases not matched to a gene: 7. The CDR3 nucleotides are TGTGCCTGGGGCCAGGGGGCGGAAGAAAAACTGTTTTTT. Amino acid sequence: CAWGQGAEEKLFF.

The V and J genes are TRBV6-5 and TRBJ1-5; 7 positions agree with TRBD1. J was trimmed by 7 bases and V by 6 bases; bases with no gene match: 9. The germline gives CDR1 MNHEY, CDR2 SVGAGI. The CDR3 covers 14 residues. In nucleotides, the CDR3 is TGTGCCAGCAGCTCACAGGGGAAAGAACAGCCCCAGCATTTT. Translating it yields CASSSQGKEQPQHF.

This chain links TRBV18 with TRBJ1-4; no firm D call. The CDR3 has 14 amino acids. Deletions cut 5 bases from V and 0 bases from J, with 7 bases between. CDR1 is KGHSH and CDR2 is LQKENI in the germline V gene. CDR3 sequence (DNA): TGTGCCAGCTCATTACAAGCAACTAATGAAAAACTGTTTTTT. It encodes CASSLQATNEKLFF.

The chain links TRBV6-4 to TRBJ1-1, with unresolved D. This CDR3 has 14 amino acids. Trimming cost V 0 bases and J 9 bases, with 14 bases left between them. Germline CDR1 MRHNA, CDR2 SNTAGT. The CDR3 loop reads CASSDSTNYRKAFF. The CDR3 DNA reads as TGTGCCAGCAGTGACTCGACTAATTATCGGAAAGCTTTCTTT.

The gene calls are TRBV5-1 and TRBJ1-1, with D possibly TRBD1 on 5 matching bases. The V gene lost 1 base and the J gene lost 10 bases, with 17 bases spanning the gap. From germline, CDR1 is SGHRS and CDR2 YFSETQ. The CDR3 has 14 amino acids. The CDR3 here is CASSLSGRDVGAFF. DNA of the CDR3: TGCGCCAGCAGCTTGTCGGGGAGGGACGTTGGAGCTTTCTTT.

V usage is TRBV7-9 and J usage is TRBJ1-1; possible D gene TRBD1, 6 bases. The germline V gene encodes CDR1 SEHNR and CDR2 FQNEAQ (reference sequence). This CDR3 is 11 amino acids long. V lost 6 bases and J lost 9, with 11 bases in between. DNA of the CDR3: TGTGCCAGCAGTTTAACAGGGAAAGCTTTCTTT. Encoded protein: CASSLTGKAFF.

The V gene is TRBV5-6, the J gene TRBJ1-2; the match to TRBD1 covers 9 bases. The V and J ends lost 4 bases and 5 bases, in that order; junction bases with no gene match: 3. The germline V gene has CDR1 SGHDT and CDR2 YYEEEE. This CDR3 has 13 amino acids. Here the CDR3 DNA reads TGTGCCAGCAGCCGACAGGGGGTATATGGCTACACCTTC. Residues: CASSRQGVYGYTF.

This sequence joins TRBV19 and TRBJ2-1; D possibly corresponds to TRBD2 (6 bases). Trimming stripped 1 base from V and 4 bases from J, with 17 bases between. CDR1 and CDR2 (germline): LNHDA, SQIVND (reference sequence). There are 17 residues in the CDR3. The DNA of the CDR3 is TGTGCCAGTAGTATAGGTCCGGGAGCCTCTTCGTACAATGAGCAGTTCTTC. It encodes CASSIGPGASSYNEQFF. Variable domain in full (rest from reference TRBV19 and TRBJ2-1): DGGITQSPKYLFRKEGQNVTLSCEQNLNHDAMYWYRQDPGQGLRLIYYSQIVNDFQKGDIAEGYSVSREKKESFPLTVTSAQKNPTAFYLCASSIGPGASSYNEQFFGPGTRLTVL.

This chain links TRBV5-4 with TRBJ1-2, with TRBD1 matching 7 bases. J lost 1 base, V lost 3 bases, and 3 bases had no gene match. The CDR3 consists of 14 residues. CDR1 and CDR2 (germline): SGHNT, YYREEE (reference sequence). Here the CDR3 DNA reads TGTGCCAGCAGCTCCAGGGGGGTTAACTATGGCTACACCTTC. Residues: CASSSRGVNYGYTF.

The chain joins TRBV2 to TRBJ1-1, with D possibly being TRBD1 (6 bases). Germline V CDR1 and CDR2: SNHLY, FYNNEI. The V end was cut by 6 bases, the J end by 8 bases, with 10 bases between. The CDR3 contains 11 residues. The CDR3 sequence: CASRLQGEAFF. The CDR3, as DNA: TGTGCCAGCAGGTTACAGGGAGAAGCTTTCTTT.

The chain recombines TRBV7-9 with TRBJ1-1; tentative D call: TRBD1 (5 bases). V lost 5 bases and J lost 2, with 21 bases in between. The CDR3 totals 17 residues. CDR1 and CDR2 from the germline V gene are SEHNR and FQNEAQ (reference sequence). CDR3 nucleotides: TGTGCCAGCAGCCCGGGCGGGCAGGGAGGGATAAACACTGAAGCTTTCTTT. Protein product: CASSPGGQGGINTEAFF.

This chain uses TRBV13 with TRBJ2-7; tentative D call: TRBD2 (6 bases). Germline CDR1 reads PRHDT; CDR2 reads FYEKMQ (reference sequence). The V end was cut by 5 bases, the J end by 3 bases, with 11 bases between. This CDR3 has 13 amino acids. CDR3 nucleotide sequence: TGTGCCAGCAGCCGCGGGGTGTTCTACGAGCAGTACTTC. Residues: CASSRGVFYEQYF.